This T cell receptor beta chain originates from a study of post-analysis software for immune sequencing data. With respect to this clonotype: The antigen remains undetermined.

Researchers reported that TCR beta cDNA libraries carried unique molecular identifiers. TCRdb re-called the PCR reads with MiXCR, one entry per CDR3 protein. The top ten hold over 4% of the sample, which has 800,000 to 950,000 distinct CDR3 sequences, roughly half seen once. The CDR3 is 16 amino acids. Germline values: CDR1 SGHRS, CDR2 YFSETQ. The germline V and J ends were trimmed by 5 bases and 4 bases, with 19 bases remaining between them. Study-level points and caveats: Five or six TRBV segments, including TRBV5-6, TRBV5-1 and TRBV20-1, were more frequent in patients than controls. Significantly lower normalized Chao1 diversity was seen in multiple sclerosis patients than in controls.

This receptor was obtained from a girl under 18 with multiple sclerosis. The gene calls are TRBV5-1 and TRBJ2-1; the D call may be TRBD1 or TRBD2 (5 bases each). Sequences were obtained from blood. Written as DNA, the CDR3 is TGCGCCAGCAGGGGGGACCGGGCGGAGCCTTACAATGAGCAGTTCTTC. Amino acid sequence: CASRGDRAEPYNEQFF.